These 20 T cell receptor beta chains were sequenced from one sample in a study of T cells in Graves' hyperthyroidism and ophthalmopathy. Researchers took RNA transcripts and amplified the TCR beta CDR3 regions from them. The HTBI primer set was used in a first-round RT-PCR of the TCR CDR3. From the multiplex PCR reads, TCRdb called clonotypes with MiXCR, one entry per CDR3 protein. Of fewer than 850,000 distinct CDR3 sequences in the sample, approximately 15% were seen once. The material sequenced was blood. The origin of the receptors is a man aged 50-60 years with Graves' hyperthyroidism.

This clonotype has at least ten counts. The chain recombines TRBV28 with TRBJ2-1; 8 bases are a match to TRBD2. The germline gives CDR1 MDHEN, CDR2 SYDVKM. This CDR3 region has 16 residues. V was pared by 6 bases and J by 8 bases, with 15 bases of the junction left unmatched. CDR3 sequence reads: CASSTPPAGVPDEQFF. The DNA of the CDR3 is TGTGCCAGCAGCACCCCTCCAGCGGGAGTTCCGGATGAGCAGTTCTTC.

This clonotype occurred many times. This rearrangement joins TRBV28 to TRBJ1-6; D may be TRBD1 (6 bases). The CDR3 consists of 15 residues. Trimming took 1 base from V and 7 from J, leaving 11 bases between them. Germline CDR1 MDHEN, CDR2 SYDVKM. The CDR3 reads CASSLYAQGNSPLHF. The CDR3 nucleotides are TGTGCCAGCAGTTTATACGCTCAGGGGAATTCACCCCTCCACTTT. The complete variable domain, with remaining parts taken from reference TRBV28 and TRBJ1-6, reads DVKVTQSSRYLVKRTGEKVFLECVQDMDHENMFWYRQDPGLGLRLIYFSYDVKMKEKGDIPEGYSVSREKKERFSLILESASTNQTSMYLCASSLYAQGNSPLHFGNGTRLTVT.

This clonotype has at least ten counts. This chain links TRBV30 with TRBJ1-2, with no clear D. The CDR3 consists of 13 residues. The V gene's germline CDR1 is GTSNPN and CDR2 SVGIG (reference sequence). V was trimmed by 2 bases and J by 3 bases, leaving 10 bases between them. The CDR3 DNA reads as TGTGCCTGGAGTAGGCTCAGCCACTATGGCTACACCTTC. Protein sequence: CAWSRLSHYGYTF. The full variable domain, completed using reference TRBV30 and TRBJ1-2, is SQTIHQWPATLVQPVGSPLSLECTVEGTSNPNLYWYRQAAGRGLQLLFYSVGIGQISSEVPQNLSASRPQDRQFILSSKKLLLSDSGFYLCAWSRLSHYGYTFGSGTRLTVV.

This clonotype came up many times. This chain uses TRBV12-5 with TRBJ1-5; D is uncertain. Germline V gene sequence: CDR1 LGHNT, CDR2 FRNRAP. This CDR3 region has 13 residues. With 3 bases removed from V and 0 bases from J, the gap between germline ends came to 3 bases. CDR3: CASGFDSNQPQHF. CDR3 nucleotides: TGTGCTAGTGGTTTTGATAGCAATCAGCCCCAGCATTTT.

V is TRBV6-2 or TRBV6-3 and J is TRBJ1-3; TRBD1 matches 8 bases. The germline V gene has CDR1 MNHEY and CDR2 SVGEGT. The CDR3 runs 16 residues. V trimming: 4 bases; J trimming: 2 bases; junction bases outside the gene matches: 7. The CDR3: CASSWDRRLAGNTIYF. As DNA, the CDR3 is TGTGCCAGCAGTTGGGACAGGCGGCTCGCTGGAAACACCATATATTTT.

CDR3 amino acids: CASSLDLGPSPAYNEQFF. The CDR3, as DNA: TGTGCCAGCAGCTTAGATTTAGGCCCTTCCCCGGCCTACAATGAGCAGTTCTTC. The V and J genes are TRBV11-2 and TRBJ2-1; unclear D gene. The V gene lost 0 bases and the J gene lost 2 bases, with 17 bases spanning the gap. In germline, CDR1 is SGHAT, CDR2 FQNNGV. The CDR3 has 18 residues.

This clonotype was recorded once. A much larger clone differs by one base, so this may be a read error. This chain joins TRBV2 and TRBJ2-3; 8 bases agree with TRBD1. This CDR3 is 15 amino acids long. Germline V gene lookup returns CDR1 SNHLY and CDR2 FYNNEI. V shed 8 bases and J 4 bases; nucleotides not matched to a gene: 11. Here the CDR3 reads CASGADRAFSDTQYF. DNA of the CDR3: TGTGCCAGCGGTGCGGACAGGGCCTTCTCAGATACGCAGTATTTT.

This clonotype was counted many times. This sequence joins TRBV2 and TRBJ2-6; unclear D gene. The CDR3 runs 14 residues. The V gene's germline CDR1 is SNHLY and CDR2 FYNNEI. Trimming took off 4 bases at V and 2 bases at J, with 6 bases between the two ends. CDR3 region: CASSVGAGANVLTF. The CDR3 DNA is TGTGCCAGCAGTGTTGGGGCTGGGGCCAACGTCCTGACTTTC.

This clonotype was recorded many times. The rearrangement links TRBV6-5 to TRBJ2-5; 9 nucleotides line up with TRBD1. Germline trimming cut 2 bases from V and 4 bases from J; bases unmatched to any gene: 5. The CDR3 totals 15 residues. Germline-derived CDR1 and CDR2 are MNHEY and SVGAGI. In DNA, the CDR3 is TGTGCCAGCAGTTACAGGGGACAGGGAGGAGAGACCCAGTACTTC. It translates to CASSYRGQGGETQYF.

With respect to this clonotype: A much larger clone differs by one base, so this may be a read error. This chain joins TRBV7-8 and TRBJ1-1; 7 bases map to TRBD1. There are 15 residues in the CDR3. The germline V gene encodes CDR1 SGHVS and CDR2 FQNEAQ. In DNA, the CDR3 is TGTGCCAGCAGCGTTCGACAGGGCGGGAACACTGAAACTTTCTTT. This sequence encodes CASSVRQGGNTETFF.

The gene calls are TRBV4-1 and TRBJ1-5; D uncertain. The CDR3 spans 16 residues. Germline lookup yields CDR1 MGHRA and CDR2 YSYEKL. V dropped 3 bases and J dropped 5 bases, with 17 bases sitting between them. This CDR3 is CASSQFRKGPHQPQHF. The CDR3 coding sequence is TGCGCCAGCAGCCAGTTCCGGAAAGGGCCTCATCAGCCCCAGCATTTT.

This clonotype has more than one count but fewer than ten. The chain has TRBV27 and TRBJ2-7; 9 bases map to TRBD1. The CDR3 covers 15 residues. CDR1 is MNHEY, CDR2 SMNVEV, per germline (reference sequence). The J segment lost 5 bases and the V segment lost 6 bases, leaving 11 bases of the junction unmatched. The CDR3 DNA is TGTGCCAGCAGCTATGGGACAGGGATTATCAACGAGCAGTACTTC. Its translation is CASSYGTGIINEQYF.

The CDR3 reads CAWSVSSQPQHF. The DNA of the CDR3 is TGTGCCTGGAGTGTATCCAGTCAGCCCCAGCATTTT. J is TRBJ1-5 and V is TRBV30; D call uncertain. Germline V CDR1 and CDR2: GTSNPN, SVGIG (reference sequence). CDR3 length equals 12 residues. V was shortened by 0 bases and J by 6 bases, with 6 bases between the two germline ends.

Comment on this clonotype: It may be a read error: a sequence one base away is much more abundant. The chain links TRBV30 to TRBJ2-5; D gene uncertain. V lost 8 bases, J lost 0 bases, and 16 bases lay in between. The germline V gene has CDR1 GTSNPN and CDR2 SVGIG (reference sequence). This CDR3 has 14 residues. Here the CDR3 reads CARKPRTYQETQYF. DNA of the CDR3: TGTGCCCGGAAACCCCGGACGTACCAAGAGACCCAGTACTTC.

This clonotype was counted a few times. At one boundary the junction diverges from the germline segment, which might be a read error. The chain uses TRBV2 and TRBJ2-1, with 8 nucleotides matching TRBD1. The germline CDR1 and CDR2 sequences are SNHLY and FYNNEI. The CDR3 is 11 amino acids. DNA of the CDR3: TGTGCCAGCAGTAAGACAGGGGAGCGGTTCTTC. The encoded protein is CASSKTGERFF. Full variable domain (remainder filled in from reference TRBV2 and TRBJ2-1): EPEVTQTPSHQVTQMGQEVILRCVPISNHLYFYWYRQILGQKVEFLVSFYNNEISEKSEIFDDQFSVERPDGSNFTLKIRSTKLEDSAMYFCASSKTGERFFGPGTRLTVL.

This clonotype was counted at least ten times. CDR3 in DNA: TGTGCCAGCAGCTCGGGCTTTGGATTAGCTTTCTTT. Protein sequence: CASSSGFGLAFF. The gene calls are TRBV11-2 and TRBJ1-1; D gene ambiguous. Germline-derived CDR1 and CDR2 are SGHAT and FQNNGV. The CDR3 is 12 residues long. With 4 bases removed from V and 10 bases from J, the gap between germline ends came to 13 bases.

This clonotype was observed many times. J is TRBJ2-2 and V is TRBV7-9; D gene unclear. CDR1 and CDR2 (germline): SEHNR, FQNEAQ (reference sequence). Trimming took 2 bases from V and 7 from J, leaving 8 bases between them. The CDR3 loop spans 13 amino acids. This CDR3 reads CASSLKAVGELFF. CDR3 DNA sequence: TGTGCCAGCAGCTTAAAGGCGGTCGGGGAGCTGTTTTTT.

J is TRBJ1-2 and V is TRBV3-1; D is undetermined. There are 16 residues in the CDR3. V was clipped by 0 bases and J by 4 bases, with 15 bases between them. CDR1 and CDR2 (germline): LGHDT, YNNKEL (reference sequence). DNA for the CDR3: TGTGCCAGCAGCCAAGATCTATATGTCTCTTCCTATGGCTACACCTTC. Residues: CASSQDLYVSSYGYTF.

This clonotype appeared many times. The chain joins TRBV6-2 or TRBV6-3 to TRBJ2-7, with 8 positions matching TRBD2. This CDR3 is 16 amino acids long. CDR1 and CDR2 from the germline V gene are MNHEY and SVGEGT. V lost 4 bases and J lost 7; bases outside the gene matches: 15. The CDR3 coding sequence is TGTGCCAGCAGTTTTCTCCCAGCGGGAGCAGGTGGTGAGCAGTACTTC. The encoded protein is CASSFLPAGAGGEQYF.

A single count supports this clonotype. A much larger clone is a single base away; this may be a read error. CDR3 amino acids: CATSRSYRGGGQFSYEPYF. The CDR3 region has the DNA TGTGCCACCAGCAGATCCTATCGGGGCGGGGGACAGTTCTCCTACGAGCCGTACTTC. The chain combines TRBV15 with TRBJ2-7, with D perhaps matching TRBD1 or TRBD2 (7 bases each). The CDR3 loop spans 19 amino acids. Per germline, CDR1 LNHNV and CDR2 YYDKDF (reference sequence).